The 4 T cell receptor beta chains given below trace back to one sample, sequenced in a study of cytomegalovirus exposure and HLA in healthy donors. Assay used: immunoSEQ multiplex PCR; TCRdb lists only in-frame clones, some missing. The sample has 45,000 to 70,000 clones, over 90% seen once. Input material: PBMCs. These receptors originate from a woman aged 18 to 35 in good health and CMV-seronegative.

This chain connects TRBV19 to TRBJ2-7, with 8 nucleotides matching TRBD2. The germline V gene encodes CDR1 LNHDA and CDR2 SQIVND (reference sequence). V gave up 5 bases and J gave up 5 bases; unmatched junction bases: 8. This CDR3 spans 14 amino acids. Here the CDR3 reads CASSPNLLADEQYV. CDR3 DNA: TGTGCCAGTAGTCCCAACCTACTAGCGGACGAGCAGTACGTC.

CDR3 region: CASSYDSSRTDTEAFF. For the CDR3, the DNA is TGTGCCAGCAGTTACGACTCGAGCCGCACGGACACTGAAGCTTTCTTT. The rearrangement joins TRBV6-5 to TRBJ1-1; D remains ambiguous. The CDR3 contains 16 residues. Trimming took 2 bases from V and 3 from J, leaving 16 bases between them. CDR1 MNHEY and CDR2 SVGAGI come from the germline V gene.

The genes are TRBV7-9 and TRBJ2-2; D gene ambiguous. V was pared by 2 bases and J by 0 bases, with 10 bases between. Germline lookup yields CDR1 SEHNR and CDR2 FQNEAQ (reference sequence). The CDR3 consists of 16 residues. CDR3 amino acids: CASSLFDNANTGELFF. The CDR3 DNA is TGTGCCAGCAGCTTATTTGACAATGCGAACACCGGGGAGCTGTTTTTT.

The rearrangement joins TRBV5-1 to TRBJ1-3; tentatively, D is TRBD1 (5 bases). The V end was cut by 4 bases, the J end by 0 bases, with 8 bases between. The CDR3 is made up of 14 amino acids. Germline CDR1 and CDR2: SGHRS and YFSETQ. CDR3 sequence reads: CASSKGVSGNTIYF. As DNA, the CDR3 is TGCGCCAGCAGCAAAGGGGTCTCTGGAAACACCATATATTTT.